What follows is one TCR beta chain and its context. The target antigen is unknown. Using immunoSEQ multiplex PCR, the repertoire was profiled, and TCRdb retains in-frame clones only, with some absent. There are roughly 86,000 clones in the sample; about 85% occur only once, and roughly 4.4% lies in the top ten. The ends were cut back, 4 bases at V and 4 bases at J, with 14 bases in the middle. CDR3 length: 15 residues. Germline V CDR1 and CDR2: LNHDA, SQIVND (reference sequence). Healthy donors had no documented immune events, such as infections, while sampled. These data originate in a study of identifying expanded T cells in peripheral blood. Regarding the study as a whole: Roughly 1.1 clones differed between technical replicates, versus about 16 and 19 over time. Clone count variance between roughly 2-week samples rose with total template count.

The V gene is TRBV19, the J gene TRBJ2-1, with D unclear. This TCR derives from a person aged 18 to 75 in good health. Sequenced input: blood. DNA for the CDR3: TGTGCCAGTAGTACCTTCATCTCCAAATACAATGAGCAGTTCTTC. Encoded protein: CASSTFISKYNEQFF.